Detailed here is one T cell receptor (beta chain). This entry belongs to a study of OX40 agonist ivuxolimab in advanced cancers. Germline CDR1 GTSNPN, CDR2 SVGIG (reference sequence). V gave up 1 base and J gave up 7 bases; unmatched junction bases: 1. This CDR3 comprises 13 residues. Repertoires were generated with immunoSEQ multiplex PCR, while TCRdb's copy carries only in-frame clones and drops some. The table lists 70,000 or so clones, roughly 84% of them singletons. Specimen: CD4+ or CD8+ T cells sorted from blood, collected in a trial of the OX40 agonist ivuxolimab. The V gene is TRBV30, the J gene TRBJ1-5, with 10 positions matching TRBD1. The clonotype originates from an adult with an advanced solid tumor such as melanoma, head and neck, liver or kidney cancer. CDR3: CAWSGTGGQPQHF. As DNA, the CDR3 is TGTGCCTGGAGTGGGACAGGGGGGCAGCCCCAGCATTTT.